This TCR beta chain appears in the sequencing data of a study of beta chain features in type 1 diabetes. General study results and limits: Among patients with Type 1 diabetes, TCRB CDR3s were moderately but significantly shorter in every one of the four CD4+ subsets.

CDR1 is KGHSH, CDR2 LQKENI, per germline. This CDR3 has 14 amino acids. V was clipped by 2 bases and J by 1 base, with 9 bases between them. Remarks on this clone: Its antigen is still unknown.

The authors reverse transcribed all of the isolated RNA, so sequencing captured expressed TCRB transcripts. Around 3.5 million reads on average were seen across naive, central memory and regulatory T cell samples. Sequenced by immunoSEQ multiplex PCR; TCRdb stores in-frame clones only, minus some. This table holds hundreds of thousands of clones, around 15% found once. The sequence derives from a man aged 18 to 29 with type 1 diabetes. Specimen: naive CD4+ T cells from blood. The J gene is TRBJ2-7, the V gene TRBV18; no clear D. CDR3 nucleotides: TGTGCCAGCTCACCAAAGGACGGTTCCTACGAGCAGTACTTC. Protein: CASSPKDGSYEQYF.